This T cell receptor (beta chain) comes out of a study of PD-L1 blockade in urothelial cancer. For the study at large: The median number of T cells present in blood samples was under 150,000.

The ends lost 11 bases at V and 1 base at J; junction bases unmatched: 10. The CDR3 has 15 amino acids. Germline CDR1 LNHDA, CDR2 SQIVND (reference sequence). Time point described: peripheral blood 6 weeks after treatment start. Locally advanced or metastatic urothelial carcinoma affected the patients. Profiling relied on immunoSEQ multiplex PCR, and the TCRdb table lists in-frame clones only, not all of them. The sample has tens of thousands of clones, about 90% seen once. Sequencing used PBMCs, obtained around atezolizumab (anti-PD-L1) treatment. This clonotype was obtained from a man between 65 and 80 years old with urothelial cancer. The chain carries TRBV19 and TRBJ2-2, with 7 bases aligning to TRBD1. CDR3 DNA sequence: TGTGCCGCCTCCTTAGGGGGCCTGAACACCGGGGAGCTGTTTTTT. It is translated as CAASLGGLNTGELFF.